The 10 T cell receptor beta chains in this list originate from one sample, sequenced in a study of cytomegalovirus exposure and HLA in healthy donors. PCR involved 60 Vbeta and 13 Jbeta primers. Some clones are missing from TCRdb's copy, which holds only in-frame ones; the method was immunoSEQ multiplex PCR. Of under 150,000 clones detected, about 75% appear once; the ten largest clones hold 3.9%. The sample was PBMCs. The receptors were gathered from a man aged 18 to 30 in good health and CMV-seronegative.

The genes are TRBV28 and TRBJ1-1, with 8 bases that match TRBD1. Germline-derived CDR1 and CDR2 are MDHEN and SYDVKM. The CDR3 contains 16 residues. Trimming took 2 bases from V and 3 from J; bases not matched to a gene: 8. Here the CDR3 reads CASSLGGRGRDTEAFF. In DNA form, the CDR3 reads TGTGCCAGCAGTTTAGGTGGCAGGGGGCGAGACACTGAAGCTTTCTTT.

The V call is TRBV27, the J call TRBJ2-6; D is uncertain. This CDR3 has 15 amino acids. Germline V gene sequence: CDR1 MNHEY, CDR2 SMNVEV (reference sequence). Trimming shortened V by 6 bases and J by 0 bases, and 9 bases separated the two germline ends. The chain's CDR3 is CASSRPGSGANVLTF. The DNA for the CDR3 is TGTGCCAGCAGCCGCCCCGGCTCTGGGGCCAACGTCCTGACTTTC.

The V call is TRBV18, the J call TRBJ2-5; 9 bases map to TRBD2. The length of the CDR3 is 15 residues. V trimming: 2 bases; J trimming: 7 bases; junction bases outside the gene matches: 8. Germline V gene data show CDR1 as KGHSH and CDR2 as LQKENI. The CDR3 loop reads CASSPNIAGEGTQYF. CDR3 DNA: TGTGCCAGCTCACCAAACATAGCGGGGGAAGGGACCCAGTACTTC.

The CDR3: CASSLPLAGDSSYNEQFF. CDR3 nucleotides: TGCGCCAGCAGCTTGCCCCTAGCGGGAGATTCATCCTACAATGAGCAGTTCTTC. The V and J genes are TRBV5-1 and TRBJ2-1; 10 nucleotides line up with TRBD2. Germline V lookup: CDR1 SGHRS, CDR2 YFSETQ. This CDR3 contains 18 residues. V gave up 1 base and J gave up 1 base; unmatched junction bases: 8.

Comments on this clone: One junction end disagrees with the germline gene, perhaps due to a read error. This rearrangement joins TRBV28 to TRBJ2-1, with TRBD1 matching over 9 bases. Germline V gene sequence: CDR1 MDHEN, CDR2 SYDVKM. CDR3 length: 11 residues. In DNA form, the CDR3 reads TGTGCCAGCAGTTCCGGACAGGGGCTGGTCTTC. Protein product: CASSSGQGLVF.

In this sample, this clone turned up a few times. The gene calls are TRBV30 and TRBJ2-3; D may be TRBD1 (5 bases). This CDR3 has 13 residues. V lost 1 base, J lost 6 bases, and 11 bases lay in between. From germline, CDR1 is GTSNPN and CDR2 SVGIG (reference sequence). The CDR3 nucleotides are TGTGCCTGGAGTGGGCCAGGGCGGGATACGCAGTATTTT. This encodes CAWSGPGRDTQYF.

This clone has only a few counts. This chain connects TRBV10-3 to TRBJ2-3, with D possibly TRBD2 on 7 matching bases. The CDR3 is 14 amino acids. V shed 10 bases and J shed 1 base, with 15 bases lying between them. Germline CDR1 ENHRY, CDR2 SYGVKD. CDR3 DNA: TGTGCCACTGCGGGGGCACTCGGCACAGATACGCAGTATTTT. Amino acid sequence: CATAGALGTDTQYF.

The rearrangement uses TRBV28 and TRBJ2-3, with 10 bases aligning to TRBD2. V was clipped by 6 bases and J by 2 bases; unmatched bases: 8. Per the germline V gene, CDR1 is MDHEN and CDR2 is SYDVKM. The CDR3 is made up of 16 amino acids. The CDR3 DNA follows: TGTGCCAGCAGACGATTTCTAGCGGGAGCCACAGATACGCAGTATTTT. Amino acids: CASRRFLAGATDTQYF.

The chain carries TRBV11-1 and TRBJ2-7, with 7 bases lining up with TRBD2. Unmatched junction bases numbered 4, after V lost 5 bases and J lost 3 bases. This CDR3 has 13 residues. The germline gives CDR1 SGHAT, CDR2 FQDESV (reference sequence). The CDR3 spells CASSGLELYEQYF. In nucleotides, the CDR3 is TGTGCCAGCAGCGGACTAGAGCTCTACGAGCAGTACTTC.

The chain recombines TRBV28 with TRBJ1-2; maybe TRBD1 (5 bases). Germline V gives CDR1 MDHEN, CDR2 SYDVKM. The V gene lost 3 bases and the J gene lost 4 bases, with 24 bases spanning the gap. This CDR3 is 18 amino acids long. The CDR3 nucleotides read TGTGCCAGCAGTTTGGGTGGAACAACGGGCAGGGCGAGCTATGGCTACACCTTC. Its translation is CASSLGGTTGRASYGYTF.